This record looks at one T cell receptor (beta chain) sequence and its context. No antigen is known for it. This entry comes from a study of human T cells and chemical hapten exposure. At the level of the study: Researchers reported sensitizing an approximately 2 cm by approximately 2 cm upper inner arm skin site with 2% DPC. The scalp of each patient received a weekly diphenylcyclopropenone dose for the full roughly 25-week study.

TCRdb ran MiXCR on the RACE reads and lists one entry per CDR3 protein. The sample shows about 160,000 distinct CDR3 sequences, 25% to 30% of them seen only once. Time point here: patch test 3, about 24 weeks after DPC sensitization. The treatment here: therapeutic diphenylcyclopropenone sensitization with weekly scalp DPC. Unfractionated whole blood was the source of the extracted total RNA. The germline gives CDR1 ENHRY, CDR2 SYGVKD. V trimming: 10 bases; J trimming: 6 bases; junction bases outside the gene matches: 8. The CDR3 extends over 13 amino acids. Findings and caveats of the study: There were significantly more large CDR3 similarity clusters among expanded TCRs than among controls.

Material: whole blood, obtained in connection with sensitization to the hapten diphenylcyclopropenone (DPC). This receptor was taken from a young woman with alopecia areata. Some clones in this sample may be carry-over from other donors' samples. The chain links TRBV10-3 to TRBJ1-5; 8 bases line up with TRBD1. CDR3 coding DNA: TGTGCCAGTATGGACAGGGAGGGTCAGCCCCAGCATTTT. Protein sequence: CASMDREGQPQHF.